A selection of T cell receptor beta chains follows, all from one sample in a study of blood T cell repertoires in COVID-19. Using immunoSEQ multiplex PCR, the repertoire was profiled, and TCRdb retains in-frame clones only, with some absent. The profile covers approximately 89,000 clones, with 80% appearing a single time and less than 20% taken by the ten largest. The sample taken for sequencing was peripheral blood. The source of these receptors is a woman of 80 years or more with acute or convalescent COVID-19. CDR3s include the opening cysteine and the closing phenylalanine or tryptophan. The order of the fields is clone size, V gene, J gene, D gene, CDR3 protein, CDR3 DNA. The D gene is left open where the match is weak. Part of the rows lack a size; the others show once, few, many or a class for expanded clones.

NA	TRBV18	TRBJ1-2	NA	CASSPPSQGYGYTF	TGTGCCAGCTCACCACCGTCCCAGGGGTATGGCTACACCTTC
many	TRBV6-1	TRBJ1-5	NA	CASSERDSQLSGPQHF	TGTGCCAGCAGTGAACGTGACAGCCAACTATCTGGGCCCCAGCATTTT
few	TRBV2	TRBJ2-1	NA	CASSGSTRVGEQFF	TGTGCCAGCAGTGGGAGTACTAGGGTAGGCGAGCAGTTCTTC
few	TRBV7-8	TRBJ2-5	NA	CASSLPGETQYF	TGTGCCAGCAGCTTACCGGGAGAGACCCAGTACTTC
NA	TRBV6-2/TRBV6-3	TRBJ2-1	TRBD1	CASSYLGTGSDNEQFF	TGTGCCAGCAGTTACCTCGGGACAGGGTCCGACAATGAGCAGTTCTTC
once	TRBV10-3	TRBJ2-2	NA	CAISESPGDGVGELFF	TGTGCCATCAGTGAATCACCAGGGGACGGTGTTGGGGAGCTGTTTTTT
NA	TRBV2	TRBJ2-7	TRBD2	CASSAFGLAGYEQYF	TGTGCCAGCAGTGCATTCGGTCTAGCGGGTTACGAGCAGTACTTC
NA	TRBV7-6	TRBJ2-5	NA	CASSLGALMQETQYF	TGTGCCAGCAGCTTGGGGGCACTCATGCAAGAGACCCAGTACTTC
NA	TRBV2	TRBJ1-1	NA	CASRDRSNTEAFF	TGTGCCAGCAGGGACAGATCGAACACTGAAGCTTTCTTT
NA	TRBV6-1	TRBJ1-2	NA	CASSEGRHLYGYTF	TGTGCCAGCAGTGAAGGAAGACACCTCTATGGCTACACCTTC
NA	TRBV4-1	TRBJ2-5	NA	CASSQDGAGETQYF	TGCGCCAGCAGCCAAGACGGGGCGGGGGAGACCCAGTACTTC
NA	TRBV5-1	TRBJ1-1	NA	CASSLIPRSTEAFF	TGCGCCAGCAGCTTGATCCCGCGGTCCACTGAAGCTTTCTTT
once	TRBV12-5	TRBJ2-7	TRBD1	CASGPGQGGHEQYF	TGTGCTAGTGGCCCGGGACAGGGTGGACACGAGCAGTACTTC
NA	TRBV6-2/TRBV6-3	TRBJ2-1	NA	CASSYSSRRYNEQFF	TGTGCCAGCAGTTACTCGAGCCGTCGGTACAATGAGCAGTTCTTC
NA	TRBV19	TRBJ2-1	NA	CASSIRGASNEQFF	TGTGCCAGTAGTATACGGGGGGCGAGTAATGAGCAGTTCTTC
NA	TRBV5-1	TRBJ2-2	TRBD2	CASSRGSNTGELFF	TGCGCCAGCAGCCGCGGGAGCAACACCGGGGAGCTGTTTTTT
few	TRBV11-2	TRBJ2-7	NA	CASSDTLAYPYEQYF	TGTGCCAGCAGCGACACCCTAGCTTATCCCTACGAGCAGTACTTC
NA	TRBV2	TRBJ1-1	NA	CASSAPTPRATEAFF	TGTGCCAGCAGTGCCCCGACTCCGAGGGCCACTGAAGCTTTCTTT
NA	TRBV13	TRBJ1-1	NA	CASSLHNRRANTEAFF	TGTGCCAGCAGCTTACATAATCGGCGGGCGAACACTGAAGCTTTCTTT
NA	TRBV29-1	TRBJ2-3	NA	CSACGIPGYSADTQYF	TGCAGCGCCTGCGGAATCCCAGGGTATTCAGCAGATACGCAGTATTTT
once	TRBV18	TRBJ1-3	TRBD1	CASSPNRGNHGNTIYF	TGTGCCAGCTCACCGAACAGGGGAAATCACGGAAACACCATATATTTT
few	TRBV20-1	TRBJ2-7	NA	CSASSGRAPYEQYF	TGCAGTGCTAGTTCGGGCAGGGCTCCCTACGAGCAGTACTTC
NA	TRBV7-8	TRBJ2-1	TRBD2	CASSSPGLAGWEQFF	TGTGCCAGCAGCTCCCCGGGACTAGCGGGTTGGGAGCAGTTCTTC
NA	TRBV21-1	TRBJ2-7	NA	CASSTKTTSYSYEQYF	TGTGCCAGCAGCACCAAAACGACTTCCTACTCCTACGAGCAGTACTTC
once	TRBV19	TRBJ2-7	NA	CASSIQGYEQYF	TGTGCCAGTAGTATCCAGGGCTACGAGCAGTACTTC
NA	TRBV20-1	TRBJ2-7	TRBD1	CSAGTDLEQYF	TGCAGTGCTGGGACAGATTTGGAGCAGTACTTC
NA	TRBV3-1/TRBV3-2	TRBJ1-5	TRBD1	CASSSGTGGSPQHF	TGTGCCAGCAGCTCCGGGACAGGGGGCTCGCCCCAGCATTTT
NA	TRBV4-1	TRBJ1-2	TRBD1	CASSQGGTGGAYGYTF	TGCGCCAGCAGCCAAGGAGGGACAGGGGGTGCCTATGGCTACACCTTC
NA	TRBV2	TRBJ2-5	NA	CASSERESKETQYF	TGTGCCAGCAGTGAACGGGAGAGCAAAGAGACCCAGTACTTC
NA	TRBV19	TRBJ1-5	TRBD1	CASSIRDSNQPQHF	TGTGCCAGTAGTATTCGGGACAGTAATCAGCCCCAGCATTTT
NA	TRBV19	TRBJ2-5	TRBD2	CASSSGGGQETQYF	TGTGCCAGTAGTAGTGGGGGGGGACAAGAGACCCAGTACTTC
NA	TRBV7-9	TRBJ1-2	TRBD1	CASSLGQGLSGYTF	TGTGCCAGCAGCTTGGGACAGGGATTAAGTGGCTACACCTTC
NA	TRBV24-1	TRBJ2-6	NA	CATRTGATRSGANVLTF	TGTGCCACCCGAACGGGAGCGACCCGCTCTGGGGCCAACGTCCTGACTTTC
NA	TRBV10-3	TRBJ1-1	TRBD1	CAIRGQGADTEAFF	TGTGCCATCAGGGGACAGGGGGCTGACACTGAAGCTTTCTTT
once	TRBV5-6	TRBJ1-2	TRBD1	CASSFGRDRAHYGYTF	TGTGCCAGCAGCTTTGGTCGGGACAGGGCTCACTATGGCTACACCTTC
NA	TRBV21-1	TRBJ1-5	NA	CASSRTGDQPQHF	TGTGCCAGCAGCAGGACAGGGGATCAGCCCCAGCATTTT
NA	TRBV2	TRBJ2-5	TRBD1	CASSEPGQGVEYF	TGTGCCAGCAGTGAACCGGGACAGGGGGTTGAGTACTTC
NA	TRBV18	TRBJ2-5	TRBD2	CASSPNSGRGETQYF	TGTGCCAGCTCACCAAATAGCGGGAGGGGAGAGACCCAGTACTTC
NA	TRBV5-1	TRBJ2-3	TRBD2	CASSSHPTSGGAIDTQYF	TGCGCCAGCAGCTCCCACCCGACTAGCGGGGGGGCCATAGATACGCAGTATTTT